A single sample is the source of the 27 T cell receptor beta chains below, sequenced in a study of response to subunit inactivated influenza vaccine (dated by TCRdb to the late 2010s). Receptor amplification or capture employed RT-PCR. The instrument was an Illumina HiSeq 2500. TCRdb passed the public sequencing reads through fastp at Q25 and MiXCR, retaining productive beta sequences. Identical CDR3 proteins give one entry, which carries the most common genes and DNA. This sample is represented by approximately 700,000 distinct CDR3 sequences; about a sixth of them were singletons. Of the sample, approximately 10% is held by the ten largest clones. Sample: PBMCs from blood, taken approximately 12 days after vaccination. The receptors were gathered from a man between 45 and 60 years old who received an inactivated influenza vaccine. Donor details come from another sample of the same person, matched by shared clones.

This clonotype was observed a few times. This rearrangement joins TRBV7-6 to TRBJ2-7; weak D call: TRBD1 (6 bases). The CDR3 runs 15 residues. Germline V gene sequence: CDR1 SGHVS, CDR2 FNYEAQ. V dropped 5 bases and J dropped 0 bases, with 14 bases sitting between them. The CDR3 region has the DNA TGTGCCAGCAGCCCCCAGGGGCCTCTCTCCTACGAGCAGTACTTC. Encoded protein: CASSPQGPLSYEQYF. Filled out from reference TRBV7-6 and TRBJ2-7, the complete variable domain reads GAGVSQSPRYKVTKRGQDVALRCDPISGHVSLYWYRQALGQGPEFLTYFNYEAQQDKSGLPNDRFSAERPEGSISTLTIQRTEQRDSAMYRCASSPQGPLSYEQYFGPGTRLTVT.

This chain connects TRBV28 to TRBJ2-7, with no clear D. Germline values: CDR1 MDHEN, CDR2 SYDVKM. The V and J ends lost 8 bases and 7 bases respectively, with 12 bases between them. The CDR3 length is 11 residues. This CDR3 is CASLGSREQYF. The CDR3, as DNA: TGTGCCAGCCTAGGGTCGCGGGAGCAGTACTTC.

This clonotype appeared many times. The rearrangement joins TRBV7-2 to TRBJ2-2, with 8 positions matching TRBD1. The V and J ends lost 7 bases and 5 bases, in that order; junction bases with no gene match: 6. The CDR3 extends over 14 amino acids. In germline, CDR1 is SGHTA, CDR2 FQGNSA. Written as DNA, the CDR3 is TGTGCCAGCACCACCCGACAGGGGACCGGGGAGCTGTTTTTT. Translated: CASTTRQGTGELFF.

As DNA, the CDR3 is TGTGCCAGCCGCTCGGGACTTAGCAATCAGCCCCAGCATTTT. Translation gives CASRSGLSNQPQHF. The chain employs TRBV6-1 and TRBJ1-5; D might be TRBD1 (5 bases). Per germline, CDR1 MNHNS and CDR2 SASEGT. The CDR3 has 14 residues. V was cut by 8 bases and J by 0 bases, with 11 bases left in between.

This clonotype was counted a few times. The chain is built from TRBV9 and TRBJ2-4; TRBD1 might be the D (6 bases). The CDR3 has 14 residues. Germline V gene lookup returns CDR1 SGDLS and CDR2 YYNGEE. The ends were cut back, 0 bases at V and 14 bases at J, with 18 bases in the middle. As DNA, the CDR3 is TGTGCCAGCAGCGTAGTTCCCGGACAGAGTGAAAAGTACTTC. Translation gives CASSVVPGQSEKYF. Complete variable domain (other parts from reference TRBV9 and TRBJ2-4): DSGVTQTPKHLITATGQRVTLRCSPRSGDLSVYWYQQSLDQGLQFLIQYYNGEERAKGNILERFSAQQFPDLHSELNLSSLELGDSALYFCASSVVPGQSEKYFGAGTRLSVL.

The chain uses TRBV9 and TRBJ2-2, with 7 bases that match TRBD1. With V trimmed by 3 bases and J by 13 bases, 6 bases remained unmatched. This CDR3 is built from 12 residues. Germline V gene sequence: CDR1 SGDLS, CDR2 YYNGEE. The CDR3 reads CASSAGTVGLFF. CDR3 sequence (DNA): TGTGCCAGCAGCGCCGGGACAGTGGGGCTGTTTTTT. Looking up the rest from reference TRBV9 and TRBJ2-2 gives the full variable domain: DSGVTQTPKHLITATGQRVTLRCSPRSGDLSVYWYQQSLDQGLQFLIQYYNGEERAKGNILERFSAQQFPDLHSELNLSSLELGDSALYFCASSAGTVGLFFGEGSRLTVL.

The rearrangement joins TRBV25-1 to TRBJ2-3, with D hard to call. Per germline, CDR1 MGHDK and CDR2 SYGVNS. This CDR3 contains 13 residues. Trimming removed 5 bases from V and 2 bases from J, with 8 bases in between. This CDR3 reads CASSHRITDTQYF. The CDR3 coding sequence is TGTGCCAGCAGTCACCGTATCACAGATACGCAGTATTTT.

The chain uses TRBV19 and TRBJ2-7; 8 bases agree with TRBD2. Germline V gene sequence: CDR1 LNHDA, CDR2 SQIVND (reference sequence). The V gene end was trimmed by 3 bases and the J gene end by 4 bases; junction bases not matched to a gene: 2. The CDR3 loop spans 13 amino acids. This CDR3 reads CASSMGLVYEQYF. CDR3 nucleotide sequence: TGTGCCAGTAGTATGGGACTAGTTTACGAGCAGTACTTC.

This clonotype was observed a few times. This rearrangement joins TRBV7-2 to TRBJ1-4; 7 bases line up with TRBD1. Germline V lookup: CDR1 SGHTA, CDR2 FQGNSA. Losses at the gene ends were 5 bases for V and 5 bases for J; bases not matched to a gene: 5. The CDR3 is made up of 14 amino acids. Written as DNA, the CDR3 is TGTGCCAGCAGCCAGGGACAGCCAAATGAAAAACTGTTTTTT. This codes for CASSQGQPNEKLFF.

The chain has TRBV3-1 and TRBJ2-2; D is unresolved. CDR1 and CDR2 (germline): LGHDT, YNNKEL (reference sequence). V lost 4 bases to trimming and J lost 1 base, with 13 bases between them. This CDR3 spans 16 amino acids. CDR3 sequence reads: CASSLGRWGNTGELFF. The CDR3 region has the DNA TGTGCCAGCAGCCTCGGGCGGTGGGGGAACACCGGGGAGCTGTTTTTT.

In this sample, this clonotype turned up a few times. The rearrangement links TRBV5-1 to TRBJ2-5; the match to TRBD1 covers 7 bases. V gave up 4 bases and J gave up 4 bases; unmatched junction bases: 4. This CDR3 contains 13 residues. The germline CDR1 and CDR2 sequences are SGHRS and YFSETQ. CDR3 sequence (DNA): TGCGCCAGCAGCGTGACAGGGACAGAGACCCAGTACTTC. Its translation: CASSVTGTETQYF.

The J gene is TRBJ2-1, the V gene TRBV5-5; D is unclear. In germline, CDR1 is SGHKS, CDR2 YYEKEE (reference sequence). This CDR3 region has 14 residues. Trimming took 6 bases from V and 4 from J, leaving 14 bases between them. The CDR3 here is CASTDSGLYNEQFF. The CDR3, as DNA: TGTGCCAGCACCGACTCTGGCCTTTACAATGAGCAGTTCTTC.

In its sample, this clonotype was seen a few times. The V and J genes are TRBV7-9 and TRBJ2-1, with 8 bases fitting TRBD2. The CDR3 runs 16 residues. The V gene's germline CDR1 is SEHNR and CDR2 FQNEAQ (reference sequence). V dropped 3 bases and J dropped 10; count of bases not matched to a gene: 14. CDR3 in DNA: TGTGCCAGCAGCTTCACGCGGCTAGCGGGCAGAGGGGAGCAGTTCTTC. Protein: CASSFTRLAGRGEQFF.

This clonotype came up a few times. The rearrangement joins TRBV7-2 to TRBJ2-1, with 9 bases lining up with TRBD1. CDR1 and CDR2 from the germline V gene are SGHTA and FQGNSA. V shed 5 bases, J shed 3 bases, and the junction held 5 bases outside the gene matches. There are 15 residues in the CDR3. The CDR3 sequence is CASSRYRGLYNEQFF. As DNA, the CDR3 is TGTGCCAGCAGCCGCTACAGGGGGCTCTACAATGAGCAGTTCTTC.

DNA for the CDR3: TGTGCCAGCAGCGCCGGGACAGGGGGCTTGAACACTGAAGCTTTCTTT. Amino acids: CASSAGTGGLNTEAFF. The gene calls are TRBV9 and TRBJ1-1, with 12 nucleotides matching TRBD1. V trimming: 3 bases; J trimming: 0 bases; junction bases outside the gene matches: 3. Germline values: CDR1 SGDLS, CDR2 YYNGEE. The CDR3 spans 16 residues. The full variable domain, in which reference TRBV9 and TRBJ1-1 provide the parts outside the CDR3, is DSGVTQTPKHLITATGQRVTLRCSPRSGDLSVYWYQQSLDQGLQFLIQYYNGEERAKGNILERFSAQQFPDLHSELNLSSLELGDSALYFCASSAGTGGLNTEAFFGQGTRLTVV.

This chain links TRBV27 with TRBJ2-7; maybe TRBD1 (5 bases). CDR1 and CDR2 (germline): MNHEY, SMNVEV (reference sequence). There are 16 residues in the CDR3. V was clipped by 3 bases and J by 0 bases, with 15 bases between them. CDR3: CASSFKGASPSYEQYF. CDR3 sequence (DNA): TGTGCCAGCAGTTTTAAAGGGGCGAGCCCCTCCTACGAGCAGTACTTC.

In DNA, the CDR3 is TGTGCCAGCAGCCGGACAGGGAGTAATTCACCCCTCCACTTT. This gives the protein CASSRTGSNSPLHF. This chain joins TRBV9 and TRBJ1-6, with 8 bases matching TRBD1. The length of the CDR3 is 14 residues. From germline, CDR1 is SGDLS and CDR2 YYNGEE. V gave up 4 bases and J gave up 6 bases; unmatched junction bases: 3.

This clonotype was recorded at least ten times. V gene TRBV12-3 or TRBV12-4 combines with J gene TRBJ2-3, with 9 bases aligning to TRBD1. V shed 5 bases and J 4 bases; nucleotides not matched to a gene: 7. This CDR3 has 15 residues. The CDR3 DNA follows: TGTGCCAGCAGTAGGGACAGGGTAGGGTCAGATACGCAGTATTTT. It yields the protein CASSRDRVGSDTQYF.

This clonotype was detected ten times or more. The V and J genes are TRBV5-5 and TRBJ1-5, with a tentative D call TRBD1 (5 bases). V lost 4 bases and J lost 1, with 18 bases in between. Germline values: CDR1 SGHKS, CDR2 YYEKEE (reference sequence). This CDR3 has 17 amino acids. The CDR3 reads CASSPLGGDSSNQPQHF. In nucleotides, the CDR3 is TGTGCCAGCAGCCCTCTTGGGGGGGACTCCAGCAATCAGCCCCAGCATTTT.

A few counts support this clonotype. V is TRBV2 and J is TRBJ2-5; unclear D gene. Germline V gene data show CDR1 as SNHLY and CDR2 as FYNNEI. V gave up 3 bases and J gave up 5 bases, with 7 bases separating them. CDR3 length: 12 amino acids. CDR3 protein: CASSDQKETQYF. As DNA, the CDR3 is TGTGCCAGCAGTGATCAGAAGGAGACCCAGTACTTC.

This clonotype was seen only a few times. The chain joins TRBV15 to TRBJ2-1; D tentatively fits TRBD1 or TRBD2 (7 bases each). This CDR3 is built from 15 residues. Trimming pared 1 base from V and 5 bases from J, leaving 12 bases between. CDR1 is LNHNV, CDR2 YYDKDF, per germline (reference sequence). The CDR3 loop reads CATSRGQGGHNEQFF. Written as DNA, the CDR3 is TGTGCCACCAGCAGAGGCCAGGGGGGGCACAATGAGCAGTTCTTC.

J is TRBJ2-7 and V is TRBV6-2 or TRBV6-3; 9 bases match TRBD1. Losses at the gene ends were 4 bases for V and 1 base for J; bases not matched to a gene: 8. The CDR3 extends over 16 amino acids. Per germline, CDR1 MNHEY and CDR2 SVGEGT. As DNA, the CDR3 is TGTGCCAGCAGTTTCATACCGGGACAGGGTTCCTACGAGCAGTACTTC. Its translation is CASSFIPGQGSYEQYF.

This clonotype was observed a few times. The J gene is TRBJ1-5, the V gene TRBV20-1; 7 bases are shared with TRBD1. Germline assignment: CDR1 DFQATT and CDR2 SNEGSKA (reference sequence). Trimming cost V 6 bases and J 7 bases; bases outside gene matches: 12. The CDR3 is 14 residues long. The CDR3 loop reads CSAKTGSSGQPQHF. DNA for the CDR3: TGCAGTGCCAAGACAGGGTCTTCTGGACAGCCCCAGCATTTT.

This clonotype has more than one count but fewer than ten. V gene TRBV6-2 or TRBV6-3 combines with J gene TRBJ2-1; the match to TRBD2 covers 11 bases. J gave up 4 bases and V 6 bases, and 8 bases lay outside the gene matches. CDR3 length: 16 amino acids. The germline gives CDR1 MNHEY, CDR2 SVGEGT. CDR3 amino acids: CASRGEGLADYNEQFF. CDR3 nucleotide sequence: TGTGCCAGCAGGGGGGAGGGACTAGCGGATTACAATGAGCAGTTCTTC.

Worth noting for this clonotype: This may be a read error, as it is one base from a much larger clone. The rearrangement links TRBV9 to TRBJ2-7, with a possible D match to TRBD2 (6 bases). This CDR3 has 16 amino acids. Per germline, CDR1 SGDLS and CDR2 YYNGEE. Trimming left V 3 bases short and J 4 bases short, with 20 bases between. The CDR3 coding sequence is TGTGCCAGCAGCGAACAACGTGTCGCAGGGAGGTACGAGCAGTACTTC. It codes for CASSEQRVAGRYEQYF.

The V gene is TRBV20-1, the J gene TRBJ1-5; D not certain. The germline V gene encodes CDR1 DFQATT and CDR2 SNEGSKA (reference sequence). Trimming removed 1 base from V and 0 bases from J, with 10 bases in between. The CDR3 totals 15 residues. Here the CDR3 DNA reads TGCAGTGCTAGAGCTTCCGGACCTAGCAATCAGCCCCAGCATTTT. Amino acid sequence: CSARASGPSNQPQHF.

This rearrangement joins TRBV19 to TRBJ2-7, with D possibly being TRBD2 (6 bases). The CDR3 extends over 17 amino acids. Trimming removed 3 bases from V and 0 bases from J, with 18 bases in between. Germline V gene sequence: CDR1 LNHDA, CDR2 SQIVND (reference sequence). The chain's CDR3 is CASSINFGGASSYEQYF. CDR3 nucleotides: TGTGCCAGTAGTATTAATTTCGGCGGGGCGAGCTCCTACGAGCAGTACTTC. The complete variable domain, with remaining parts taken from reference TRBV19 and TRBJ2-7, reads DGGITQSPKYLFRKEGQNVTLSCEQNLNHDAMYWYRQDPGQGLRLIYYSQIVNDFQKGDIAEGYSVSREKKESFPLTVTSAQKNPTAFYLCASSINFGGASSYEQYFGPGTRLTVT.